This T cell receptor (beta chain) was found in a study of identifying expanded T cells in peripheral blood. Study-level points and caveats: Over around two and four weeks, about 15 and 19 clones changed, versus more than 1 between replicates. Approximately two-week clone count variance significantly increased as total template count grew.

Profiled with immunoSEQ multiplex PCR; TCRdb holds only in-frame clones, not every one. The sample yields 50,000 or so clones, roughly nine tenths seen once. This CDR3 is built from 19 residues. Trimming took 1 base from V and 0 from J; bases not matched to a gene: 8. Looked up from germline, CDR1 is SGHDN and CDR2 is FVKESK. A note on this clone: Its antigen is undetermined.

This receptor was obtained from a person between 18 and 75 years old in good health. The sample consisted of blood. This rearrangement joins TRBV14 to TRBJ2-1, with 11 bases identical to TRBD2. The CDR3 protein is CASSQGGLAEFFSYNEQFF. CDR3 DNA sequence: TGTGCCAGCAGCCAAGGGGGACTAGCGGAGTTTTTCTCCTACAATGAGCAGTTCTTC.